The rows below give T cell receptor beta chains drawn from one sample of a study of cytomegalovirus exposure and HLA in healthy donors. TCRdb's table, derived via immunoSEQ multiplex PCR, lists solely in-frame clones and lacks some. Counted here are 230,000 or so clones, about 93% occurring once; the ten biggest clones make up approximately 1.5%. Sample: PBMCs. The source is a girl aged 2-15 years in good health and CMV-seronegative. Each CDR3 is given with its conserved first and last residue. A D gene is named only where the DNA matches it firmly. Clone size is stated in some rows and not others, as once, few, many or a class when expanded.

TRBJ1-1 | 10 | . | few | TRBV7-9 | CASSEDKAFF | TGTGCCAGCAGCGAAGACAAAGCTTTCTTT
TRBJ1-5 | 15 | . | . | TRBV28 | CASIPQGRSNQPQHF | TGTGCCAGCATCCCACAGGGTAGGAGCAATCAGCCCCAGCATTTT
TRBJ2-3 | 17 | TRBD2 | . | TRBV5-1 | CASSLAVTGGAADTQYF | TGCGCCAGCAGCTTGGCGGTCACGGGGGGGGCCGCAGATACGCAGTATTTT
TRBJ2-7 | 15 | TRBD2 | . | TRBV19 | CASSRTSGGSYEQYF | TGTGCCAGTAGTAGGACTAGCGGGGGCTCCTACGAGCAGTACTTC
TRBJ2-7 | 13 | . | . | TRBV2 | CASSAGPSYEQYF | TGTGCCAGCAGCGCGGGACCCTCCTACGAGCAGTACTTC
TRBJ1-1 | 15 | . | . | TRBV6-5 | CASRSQAPMNTEAFF | TGTGCCAGCCGATCGCAGGCCCCCATGAACACTGAAGCTTTCTTT
TRBJ2-1 | 17 | . | . | TRBV7-6 | CASSQIGLRHPDNEQFF | TGTGCCAGCAGCCAAATTGGCCTCAGACACCCAGACAATGAGCAGTTCTTC
TRBJ2-1 | 15 | TRBD2 | . | TRBV2 | CASSRAGGDRGEQFF | TGTGCCAGCAGTAGAGCGGGGGGCGACCGGGGTGAGCAGTTCTTC
TRBJ1-6 | 13 | . | . | TRBV9 | CASSVGGNSPLHF | TGTGCCAGCAGCGTAGGAGGTAATTCACCCCTCCACTTT
TRBJ2-3 | 15 | . | . | TRBV7-6 | CASSSPAGRTDTQYF | TGTGCCAGCAGCTCTCCAGCGGGTAGGACAGATACGCAGTATTTT
TRBJ1-2 | 11 | . | . | TRBV6-1 | CASTINYGYTF | TGTGCCAGCACTATAAACTATGGCTACACCTTC
TRBJ1-4 | 14 | . | . | TRBV28 | CASSADATNEKLFF | TGTGCCAGCAGTGCGGATGCAACTAATGAAAAACTGTTTTTT
TRBJ1-4 | 10 | . | . | TRBV30 | CACAVGKLFF | TGTGCCTGCGCGGTTGGAAAACTGTTTTTT
TRBJ2-1 | 11 | . | . | TRBV25-1 | CASRTVNEQFF | TGTGCCAGCAGGACAGTCAATGAGCAGTTCTTC
TRBJ1-3 | 17 | TRBD1 | once | TRBV11-2 | CASSFSAVQGAGNTIYF | TGTGCCAGCAGCTTTTCAGCCGTACAGGGGGCAGGAAACACCATATATTTT
TRBJ2-3 | 18 | TRBD2 | . | TRBV2 | CAGKGLAGGLNTPDTQYF | TGTGCCGGAAAGGGACTAGCGGGAGGACTAAACACCCCAGATACGCAGTATTTT
TRBJ2-7 | 14 | . | . | TRBV4-1 | CASSTSDNSYEQYF | TGCGCCAGCAGCACCTCCGACAATTCCTACGAGCAGTACTTC
TRBJ1-5 | 15 | TRBD1 | . | TRBV6-1 | CASSESGGSNQPQHF | TGTGCCAGCAGTGAATCAGGGGGAAGCAATCAGCCCCAGCATTTT
TRBJ2-5 | 16 | . | . | TRBV7-6 | CASTLGESGELETQYF | TGTGCCAGCACCCTGGGAGAGTCGGGGGAATTAGAGACCCAGTACTTC
TRBJ2-7 | 15 | . | . | TRBV6-1 | CASSEEAGRSYEQYF | TGTGCCAGCAGTGAAGAGGCGGGTCGTTCCTACGAGCAGTACTTC
TRBJ2-2 | 12 | . | . | TRBV4-1 | CASSPFPGELFF | TGCGCCAGCAGCCCCTTTCCCGGGGAGCTGTTTTTT
TRBJ2-5 | 16 | . | . | TRBV21-1 | CASSKALIGDQETQYF | TGTGCCAGCAGCAAAGCGCTCATCGGGGACCAAGAGACCCAGTACTTC